The sequence of this T cell receptor beta chain was determined in a study of long-term antiretroviral therapy in people with HIV. CDR3 length equals 17 residues. From germline, CDR1 is SGHTA and CDR2 FQGNSA. V lost 4 bases and J 1 base, leaving 14 bases between the germline ends. Concerning this clone: Its specificity is not known.

The study, taken as a whole, reports: Controls showed broader CDR3 length ranges than did the HIV repertoires.

immunoSEQ v3.0 was run at survey level. Here immunoSEQ multiplex PCR was the method, and the copy in TCRdb shows in-frame clones only, minus some. The data contain about 43,000 clones, approximately 86% of them singletons. Sequenced here: unsorted PBMCs, sampled 0.1 years before starting antiretroviral therapy. This chain links TRBV7-2 with TRBJ2-6; D may be TRBD2 (5 bases). This sequence originates from a woman between 45 and 65 years old with HIV. The CDR3 region has the DNA TGTGCCAGCAGCTCCCCAGGACGGGAATCTGGGGCCAACGTCCTGACTTTC. Amino acid sequence: CASSSPGRESGANVLTF.